This T cell receptor (beta chain) was observed in a study of T cell changes during pregnancy in multiple sclerosis. Repertoires were generated with immunoSEQ multiplex PCR, while TCRdb's copy carries only in-frame clones and drops some. The sample records roughly 26,000 clones, nearly 90% being singletons. This sample comprised CD8+ T cells from peripheral blood mononuclear cells, obtained in the second trimester of pregnancy. The receptor was isolated from a female donor with multiple sclerosis, enrolled in a pregnancy study.

CDR3 in amino acids: CASSLGGGENIQYF. For the CDR3, the DNA is TGTGCCAGCAGCTTAGGGGGGGGCGAAAACATTCAGTACTTC. The rearrangement uses TRBV11-2 and TRBJ2-4, with TRBD2 as a possible D gene (7 bases). In germline, CDR1 is SGHAT, CDR2 FQNNGV. CDR3 length equals 14 residues. The germline V and J ends were trimmed by 1 base and 5 bases, with 9 bases remaining between them.